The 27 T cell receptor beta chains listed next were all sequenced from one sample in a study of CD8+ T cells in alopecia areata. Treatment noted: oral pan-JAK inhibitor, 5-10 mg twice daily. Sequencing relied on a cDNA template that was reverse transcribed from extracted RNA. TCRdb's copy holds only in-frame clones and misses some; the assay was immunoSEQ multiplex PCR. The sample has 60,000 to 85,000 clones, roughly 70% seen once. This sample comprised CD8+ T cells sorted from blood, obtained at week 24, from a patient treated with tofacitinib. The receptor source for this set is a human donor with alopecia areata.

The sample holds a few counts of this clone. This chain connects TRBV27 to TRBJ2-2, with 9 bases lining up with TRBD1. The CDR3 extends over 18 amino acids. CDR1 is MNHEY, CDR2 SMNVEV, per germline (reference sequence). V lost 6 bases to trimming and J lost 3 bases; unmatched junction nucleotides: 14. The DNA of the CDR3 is TGTGCCAGCAGCCTACTAACCCGGGACAGGGTTCACACCGGGGAGCTGTTTTTT. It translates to CASSLLTRDRVHTGELFF.

For the CDR3, the DNA is TGCGCCAGCAGTCTGGTAGTGAGGAGCACAGATACGCAGTATTTT. As protein: CASSLVVRSTDTQYF. The rearrangement uses TRBV5-1 and TRBJ2-3; D uncertain. Between the trimmed V and J ends, which lost 5 bases and 0 bases, there was a span of 13 bases. CDR1 is SGHRS and CDR2 is YFSETQ in the germline V gene. CDR3 size: 15 residues.

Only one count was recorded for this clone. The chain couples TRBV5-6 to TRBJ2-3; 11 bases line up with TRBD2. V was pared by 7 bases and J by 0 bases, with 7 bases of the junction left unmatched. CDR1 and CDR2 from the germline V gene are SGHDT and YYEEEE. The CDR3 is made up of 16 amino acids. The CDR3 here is CASGSLAGGSTDTQYF. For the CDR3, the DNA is TGTGCCAGCGGAAGTCTAGCGGGGGGAAGCACAGATACGCAGTATTTT. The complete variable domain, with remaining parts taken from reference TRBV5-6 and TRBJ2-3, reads DAGVTQSPTHLIKTRGQQVTLRCSPKSGHDTVSWYQQALGQGPQFIFQYYEEEERQRGNFPDRFSGHQFPNYSSELNVNALLLGDSALYLCASGSLAGGSTDTQYFGPGTRLTVL.

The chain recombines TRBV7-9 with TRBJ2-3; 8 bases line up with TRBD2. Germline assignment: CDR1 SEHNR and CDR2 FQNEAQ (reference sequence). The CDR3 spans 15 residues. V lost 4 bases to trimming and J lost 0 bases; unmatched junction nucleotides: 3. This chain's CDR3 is CASSSSSGSTDTQYF. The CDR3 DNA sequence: TGTGCCAGCAGCTCATCTAGCGGGAGCACAGATACGCAGTATTTT.

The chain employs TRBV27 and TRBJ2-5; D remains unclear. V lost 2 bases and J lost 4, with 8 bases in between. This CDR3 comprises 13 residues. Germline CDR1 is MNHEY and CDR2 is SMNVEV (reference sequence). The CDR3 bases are TGTGCCAGCAGTTTAAGACCGGGAGAGACCCAGTACTTC. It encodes CASSLRPGETQYF.

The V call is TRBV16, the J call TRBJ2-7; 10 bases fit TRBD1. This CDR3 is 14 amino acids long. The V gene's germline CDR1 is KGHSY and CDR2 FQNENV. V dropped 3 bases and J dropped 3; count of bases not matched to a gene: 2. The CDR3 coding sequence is TGTGCCAGCAGCCAGGGACAGGGGATCTACGAGCAGTACTTC. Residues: CASSQGQGIYEQYF. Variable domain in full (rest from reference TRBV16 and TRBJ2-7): GEEVAQTPKHLVRGEGQKAKLYCAPIKGHSYVFWYQQVLKNEFKFLISFQNENVFDETGMPKERFSAKCLPNSPCSLEIQATKLEDSAVYFCASSQGQGIYEQYFGPGTRLTVT.

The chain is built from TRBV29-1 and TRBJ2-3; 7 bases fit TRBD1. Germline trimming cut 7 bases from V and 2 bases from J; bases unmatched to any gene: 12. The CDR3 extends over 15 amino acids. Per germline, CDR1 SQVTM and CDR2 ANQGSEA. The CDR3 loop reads CSGRDRGISTDTQYF. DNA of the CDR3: TGCAGCGGCCGGGACAGAGGGATATCCACAGATACGCAGTATTTT.

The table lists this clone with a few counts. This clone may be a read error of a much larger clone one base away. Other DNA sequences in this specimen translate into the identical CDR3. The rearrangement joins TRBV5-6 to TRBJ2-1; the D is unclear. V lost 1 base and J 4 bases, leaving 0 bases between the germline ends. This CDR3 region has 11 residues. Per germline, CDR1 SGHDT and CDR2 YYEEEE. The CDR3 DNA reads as TGTGCCAGCAGCTTGTACAATGAGCAGTTCTTC. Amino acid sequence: CASSLYNEQFF.

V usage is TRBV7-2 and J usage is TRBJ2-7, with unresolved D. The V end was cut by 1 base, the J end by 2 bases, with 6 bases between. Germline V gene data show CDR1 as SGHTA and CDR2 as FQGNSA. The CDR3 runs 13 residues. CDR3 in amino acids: CASSLDPPYEQYF. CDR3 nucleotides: TGTGCCAGCAGCTTAGACCCCCCCTACGAGCAGTACTTC.

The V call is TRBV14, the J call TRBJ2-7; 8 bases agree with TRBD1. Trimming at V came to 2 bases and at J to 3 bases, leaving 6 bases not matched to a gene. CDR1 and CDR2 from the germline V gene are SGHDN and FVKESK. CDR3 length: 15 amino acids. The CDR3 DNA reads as TGTGCCAGCAGCCAACCTAGACAGGGGCTCTACGAGCAGTACTTC. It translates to CASSQPRQGLYEQYF. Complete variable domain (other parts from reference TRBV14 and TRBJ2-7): EAGVTQFPSHSVIEKGQTVTLRCDPISGHDNLYWYRRVMGKEIKFLLHFVKESKQDESGMPNNRFLAERTGGTYSTLKVQPAELEDSGVYFCASSQPRQGLYEQYFGPGTRLTVT.

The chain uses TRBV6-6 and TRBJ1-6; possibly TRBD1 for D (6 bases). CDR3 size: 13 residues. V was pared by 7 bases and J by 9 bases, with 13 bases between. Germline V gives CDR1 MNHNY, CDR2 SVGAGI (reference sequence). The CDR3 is CASTRDNGSPLHF. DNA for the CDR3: TGTGCCAGCACAAGGGACAATGGTTCACCCCTCCACTTT.

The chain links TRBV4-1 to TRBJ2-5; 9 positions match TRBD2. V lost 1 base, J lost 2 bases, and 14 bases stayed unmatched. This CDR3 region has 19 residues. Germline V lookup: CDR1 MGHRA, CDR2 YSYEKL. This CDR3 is CASSQVPSGVGSVQETQYF. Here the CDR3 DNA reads TGCGCCAGCAGCCAAGTTCCTAGCGGGGTGGGTTCGGTTCAAGAGACCCAGTACTTC.

CDR3: CASTEQLLNTEAFF. DNA for the CDR3: TGTGCCAGCACCGAACAGCTTCTGAACACTGAAGCTTTCTTT. The chain recombines TRBV2 with TRBJ1-1; the D is unclear. The germline V gene encodes CDR1 SNHLY and CDR2 FYNNEI. V shed 7 bases and J shed 0 bases, with 12 bases lying between them. The CDR3 length is 14 residues.

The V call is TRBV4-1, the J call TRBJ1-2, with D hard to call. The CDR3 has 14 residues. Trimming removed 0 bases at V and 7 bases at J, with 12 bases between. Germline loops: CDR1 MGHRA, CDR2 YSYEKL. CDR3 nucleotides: TGCGCCAGCAGCCAAGAAAGCACACTAGCTGGCTACACCTTC. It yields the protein CASSQESTLAGYTF.

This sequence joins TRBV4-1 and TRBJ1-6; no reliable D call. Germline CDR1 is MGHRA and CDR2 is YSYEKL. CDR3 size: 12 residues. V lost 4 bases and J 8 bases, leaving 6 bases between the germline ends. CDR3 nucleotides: TGCGCCAGCAGCCGAGGGTATTCACCCCTCCACTTT. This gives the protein CASSRGYSPLHF.

CDR3 protein: CASSLAEYSSSYNEQFF. The CDR3 DNA is TGTGCCAGCAGCTTAGCGGAGTACAGCAGCTCCTACAATGAGCAGTTCTTC. The chain joins TRBV7-9 to TRBJ2-1, with D uncertain. Per germline, CDR1 SEHNR and CDR2 FQNEAQ (reference sequence). This CDR3 region has 17 residues. With 0 bases removed from V and 0 bases from J, the gap between germline ends came to 12 bases.

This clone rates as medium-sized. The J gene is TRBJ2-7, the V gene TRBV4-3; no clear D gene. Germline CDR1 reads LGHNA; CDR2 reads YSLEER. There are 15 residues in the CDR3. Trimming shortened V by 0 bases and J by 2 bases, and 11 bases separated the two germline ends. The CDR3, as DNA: TGCGCCAGCAGCCAAGAGAGGCACAGTACCTACGAGCAGTACTTC. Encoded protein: CASSQERHSTYEQYF.

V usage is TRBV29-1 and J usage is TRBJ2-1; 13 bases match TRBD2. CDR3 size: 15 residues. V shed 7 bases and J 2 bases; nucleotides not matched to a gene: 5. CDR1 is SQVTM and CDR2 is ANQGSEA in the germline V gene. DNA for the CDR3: TGCAGCGCTCCCGGACTAGCGGGAGCCTACAATGAGCAGTTCTTC. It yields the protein CSAPGLAGAYNEQFF.

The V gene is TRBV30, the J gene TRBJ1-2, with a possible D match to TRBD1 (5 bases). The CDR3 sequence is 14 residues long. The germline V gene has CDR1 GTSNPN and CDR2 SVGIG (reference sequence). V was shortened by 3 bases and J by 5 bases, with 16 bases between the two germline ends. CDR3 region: CAWRSDTRIYGYTF. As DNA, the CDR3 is TGTGCCTGGAGGTCGGACACCCGGATTTATGGCTACACCTTC. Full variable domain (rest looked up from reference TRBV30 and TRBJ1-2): SQTIHQWPATLVQPVGSPLSLECTVEGTSNPNLYWYRQAAGRGLQLLFYSVGIGQISSEVPQNLSASRPQDRQFILSSKKLLLSDSGFYLCAWRSDTRIYGYTFGSGTRLTVV.

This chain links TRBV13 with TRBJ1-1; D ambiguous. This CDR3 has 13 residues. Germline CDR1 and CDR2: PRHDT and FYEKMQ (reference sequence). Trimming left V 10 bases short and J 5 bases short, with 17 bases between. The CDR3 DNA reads TGTGCCACTGGGCCCACCCAAGGAACTGAAGCTTTCTTT. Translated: CATGPTQGTEAFF. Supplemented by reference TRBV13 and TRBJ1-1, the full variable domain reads AAGVIQSPRHLIKEKRETATLKCYPIPRHDTVYWYQQGPGQDPQFLISFYEKMQSDKGSIPDRFSAQQFSDYHSELNMSSLELGDSALYFCATGPTQGTEAFFGQGTRLTVV.

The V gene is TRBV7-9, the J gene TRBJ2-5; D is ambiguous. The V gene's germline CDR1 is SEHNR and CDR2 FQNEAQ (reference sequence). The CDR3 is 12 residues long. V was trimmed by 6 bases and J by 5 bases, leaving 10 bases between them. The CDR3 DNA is TGTGCCAGCAGAACCCTTGGGGAGACCCAGTACTTC. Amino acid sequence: CASRTLGETQYF.

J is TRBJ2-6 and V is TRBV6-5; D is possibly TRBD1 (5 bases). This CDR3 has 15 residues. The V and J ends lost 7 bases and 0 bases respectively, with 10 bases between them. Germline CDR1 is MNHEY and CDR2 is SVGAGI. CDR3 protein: CASTTDSSGANVLTF. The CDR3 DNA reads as TGTGCCAGCACTACCGACAGCTCTGGGGCCAACGTCCTGACTTTC.

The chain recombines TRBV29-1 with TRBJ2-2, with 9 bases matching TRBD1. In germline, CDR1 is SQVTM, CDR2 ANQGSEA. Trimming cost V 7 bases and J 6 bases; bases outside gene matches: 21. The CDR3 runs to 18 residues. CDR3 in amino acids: CSALGQGGGGVLSGELFF. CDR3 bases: TGCAGCGCCCTGGGACAGGGCGGTGGCGGGGTTTTATCCGGGGAGCTGTTTTTT.

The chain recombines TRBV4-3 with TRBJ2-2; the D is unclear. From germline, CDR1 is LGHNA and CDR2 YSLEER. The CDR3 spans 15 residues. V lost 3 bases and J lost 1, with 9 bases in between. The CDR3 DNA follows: TGCGCCAGCAGCCAGCTTGCTCAGAACACCGGGGAGCTGTTTTTT. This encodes CASSQLAQNTGELFF.

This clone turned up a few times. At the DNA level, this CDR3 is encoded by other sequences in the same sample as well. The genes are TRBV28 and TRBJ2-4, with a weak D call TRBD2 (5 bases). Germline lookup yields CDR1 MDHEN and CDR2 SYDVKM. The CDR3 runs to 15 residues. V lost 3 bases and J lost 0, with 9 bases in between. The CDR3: CASSFRGLAKNIQYF. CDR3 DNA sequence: TGTGCCAGCAGTTTTCGAGGGTTAGCCAAAAACATTCAGTACTTC.

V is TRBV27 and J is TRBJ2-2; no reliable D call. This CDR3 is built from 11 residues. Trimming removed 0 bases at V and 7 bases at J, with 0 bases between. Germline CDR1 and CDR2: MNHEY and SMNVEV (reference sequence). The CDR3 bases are TGTGCCAGCAGTTTATCCGGGGAGCTGTTTTTT. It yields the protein CASSLSGELFF.

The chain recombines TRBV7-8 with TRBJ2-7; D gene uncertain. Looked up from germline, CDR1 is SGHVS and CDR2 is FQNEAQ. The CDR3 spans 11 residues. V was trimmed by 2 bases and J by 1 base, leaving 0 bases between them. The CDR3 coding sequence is TGTGCCAGCAGCTTATCCTACGAGCAGTACTTC. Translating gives CASSLSYEQYF.